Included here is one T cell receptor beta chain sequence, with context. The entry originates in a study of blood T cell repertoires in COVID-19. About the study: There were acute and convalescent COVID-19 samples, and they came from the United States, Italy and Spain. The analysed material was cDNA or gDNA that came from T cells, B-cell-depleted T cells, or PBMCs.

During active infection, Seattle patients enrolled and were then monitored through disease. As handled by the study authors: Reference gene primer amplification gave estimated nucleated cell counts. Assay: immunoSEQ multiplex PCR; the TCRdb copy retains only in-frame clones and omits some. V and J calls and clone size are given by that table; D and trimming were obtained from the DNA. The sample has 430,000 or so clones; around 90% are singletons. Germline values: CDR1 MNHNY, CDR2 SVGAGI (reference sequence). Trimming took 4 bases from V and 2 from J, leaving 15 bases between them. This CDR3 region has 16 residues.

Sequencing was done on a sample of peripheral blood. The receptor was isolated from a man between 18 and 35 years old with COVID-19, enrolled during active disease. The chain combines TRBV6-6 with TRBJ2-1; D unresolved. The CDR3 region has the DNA TGTGCCAGCAGTTCCCCAATGGCCGAAACCTACAATGAGCAGTTCTTC. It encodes CASSSPMAETYNEQFF.